This T cell receptor (beta chain) is from a study of cytomegalovirus exposure and HLA in healthy donors. Vbeta (60) and Jbeta (13) primers were used in the PCR. Produced via immunoSEQ multiplex PCR; TCRdb's table is partial and in-frame only. The sample carries roughly 70,000 clones, about 74% recorded once. A note on this clone: Its target is unknown.

This CDR3 is built from 18 residues. The germline V gene has CDR1 LGHNA and CDR2 YNFKEQ. J lost 5 bases, V lost 0 bases, and 8 bases had no gene match. Study-wide findings and caveats: Most TCR sequences proved rare, with some public TCRs found in many donors. Reportedly, cytomegalovirus status was diagnosed with high sensitivity and specificity. A prior analysis recorded that most TCR beta V segments were productive about 87% or about 30% of the time.

No record was made of this donor's CMV serostatus. V and J are TRBV4-2 and TRBJ2-3, with 13 bases lining up with TRBD2. Sequencing used PBMCs. The origin of this receptor is a human donor in good health. This chain's CDR3 is CASSQDSLLAGGQDTQYF. CDR3 in DNA: TGTGCCAGCAGCCAAGATTCGTTACTAGCGGGAGGGCAAGATACGCAGTATTTT.